This TCR beta chain was identified during a study of T cell responses to AZD1222 COVID-19 vaccine. CDR3 size: 16 residues. V was trimmed by 4 bases and J by 0 bases, leaving 15 bases between them. The germline V gene has CDR1 LNHDA and CDR2 SQIVND (reference sequence). TCRdb's table, derived via immunoSEQ multiplex PCR, lists solely in-frame clones and lacks some. The sample lists about 130,000 clones, around 87% occurring once. The rearrangement joins TRBV19 to TRBJ1-1, with D possibly TRBD1 on 6 matching bases. This clonotype originated in an adult in good health. Source: peripheral blood, taken on day 0 of AZD1222 vaccination. Here the CDR3 reads CASSTVRGSLNTEAFF. CDR3 in DNA: TGTGCCAGTAGTACCGTCAGGGGTAGCTTGAACACTGAAGCTTTCTTT.